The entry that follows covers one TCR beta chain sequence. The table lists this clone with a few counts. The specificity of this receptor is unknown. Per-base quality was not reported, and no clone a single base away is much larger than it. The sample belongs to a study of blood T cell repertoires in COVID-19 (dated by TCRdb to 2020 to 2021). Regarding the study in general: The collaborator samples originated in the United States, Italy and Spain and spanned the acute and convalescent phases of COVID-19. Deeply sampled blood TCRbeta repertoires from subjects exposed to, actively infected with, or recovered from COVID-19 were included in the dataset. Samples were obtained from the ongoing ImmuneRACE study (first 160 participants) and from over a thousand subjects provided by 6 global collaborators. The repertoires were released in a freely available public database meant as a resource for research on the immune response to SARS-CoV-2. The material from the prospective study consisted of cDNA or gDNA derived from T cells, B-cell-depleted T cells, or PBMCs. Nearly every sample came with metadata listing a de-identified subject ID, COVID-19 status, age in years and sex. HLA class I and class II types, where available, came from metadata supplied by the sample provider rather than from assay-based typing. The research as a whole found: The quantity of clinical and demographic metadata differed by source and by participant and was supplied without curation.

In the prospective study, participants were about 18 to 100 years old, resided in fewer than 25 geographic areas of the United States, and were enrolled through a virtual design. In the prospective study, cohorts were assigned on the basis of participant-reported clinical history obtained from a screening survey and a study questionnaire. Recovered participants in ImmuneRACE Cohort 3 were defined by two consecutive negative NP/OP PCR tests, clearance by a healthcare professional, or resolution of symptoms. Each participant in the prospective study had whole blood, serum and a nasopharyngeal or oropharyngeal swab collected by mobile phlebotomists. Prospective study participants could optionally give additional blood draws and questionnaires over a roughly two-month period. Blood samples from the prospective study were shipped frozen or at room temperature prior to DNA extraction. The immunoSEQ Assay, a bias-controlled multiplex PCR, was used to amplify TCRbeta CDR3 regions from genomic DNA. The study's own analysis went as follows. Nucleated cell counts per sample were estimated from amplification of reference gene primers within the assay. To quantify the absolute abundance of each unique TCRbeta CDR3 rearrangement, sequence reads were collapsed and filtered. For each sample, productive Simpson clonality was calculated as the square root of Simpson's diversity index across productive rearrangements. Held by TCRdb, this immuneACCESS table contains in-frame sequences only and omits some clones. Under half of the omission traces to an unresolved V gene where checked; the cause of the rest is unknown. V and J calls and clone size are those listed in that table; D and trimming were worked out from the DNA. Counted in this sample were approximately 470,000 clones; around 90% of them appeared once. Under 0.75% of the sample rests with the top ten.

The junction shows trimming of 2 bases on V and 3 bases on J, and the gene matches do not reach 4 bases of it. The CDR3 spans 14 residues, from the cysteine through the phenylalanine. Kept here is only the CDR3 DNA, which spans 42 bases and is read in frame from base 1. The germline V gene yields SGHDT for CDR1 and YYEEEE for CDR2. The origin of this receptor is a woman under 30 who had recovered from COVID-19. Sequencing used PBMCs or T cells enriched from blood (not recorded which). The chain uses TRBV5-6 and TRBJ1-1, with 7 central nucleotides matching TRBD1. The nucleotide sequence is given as TGTGCCAGCAGCTTTGGGGACAGAGACACTGAAGCTTTCTTT. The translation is CASSFGDRDTEAFF.